The 3 T cell receptor beta chains listed next were all sequenced from one sample in a study of blood T cell repertoires in COVID-19 (TCRdb year 2020). Libraries were made using the immunoSEQ multiplex PCR assay. TCRdb took over this immuneACCESS table, retaining in-frame rearrangements with V and J assigned. Such tables are incomplete; in checked studies, under half of the missing clones stem from an unresolved V gene, and the remainder is unexplained. Recorded for this sample are about 310,000 clones; just under 90% of them occurred a single time. Roughly 10% of the sample is in the top ten clones. Sequenced input: PBMCs or T cells enriched from blood (not recorded which). The receptors come from a woman aged 25 to 45 who had recovered from COVID-19.

The chain combines TRBV5-4 with TRBJ2-7; 7 bases line up with TRBD1. Germline loops: CDR1 SGHNT, CDR2 YYREEE (reference sequence). The CDR3 is 13 amino acids. With 4 bases clipped from V and 5 bases from J, the junction kept 6 bases outside the gene matches. CDR3 DNA: TGTGCCAGCAGCGAGGGGGCGCGGGACGAGCAGTACTTC. This sequence encodes CASSEGARDEQYF.

V is TRBV3-1 (or the pseudogene TRBV3-2) and J is TRBJ1-2, with a possible D match to TRBD1 (5 bases). This CDR3 has 14 residues. Trimming removed 4 bases from V and 3 bases from J, with 12 bases in between. Germline CDR1 reads LGHDT; CDR2 reads YNNKEL (reference sequence). The CDR3 here is CASSRRGSYYGYTF. The CDR3 nucleotides read TGTGCCAGCAGCCGGAGGGGTTCGTACTATGGCTACACCTTC.

This chain joins TRBV5-1 and TRBJ2-7; 10 bases map to TRBD1. The V and J ends lost 1 base and 5 bases, in that order; junction bases with no gene match: 9. The CDR3 has 16 residues. CDR1 is SGHRS, CDR2 YFSETQ, per germline. The CDR3 sequence is CASSLILGTGAHEQYF. The CDR3 DNA reads as TGCGCCAGCAGCTTGATCCTCGGGACAGGGGCCCACGAGCAGTACTTC. Full variable domain (rest looked up from reference TRBV5-1 and TRBJ2-7): KAGVTQTPRYLIKTRGQQVTLSCSPISGHRSVSWYQQTPGQGLQFLFEYFSETQRNKGNFPGRFSGRQFSNSRSEMNVSTLELGDSALYLCASSLILGTGAHEQYFGPGTRLTVT.